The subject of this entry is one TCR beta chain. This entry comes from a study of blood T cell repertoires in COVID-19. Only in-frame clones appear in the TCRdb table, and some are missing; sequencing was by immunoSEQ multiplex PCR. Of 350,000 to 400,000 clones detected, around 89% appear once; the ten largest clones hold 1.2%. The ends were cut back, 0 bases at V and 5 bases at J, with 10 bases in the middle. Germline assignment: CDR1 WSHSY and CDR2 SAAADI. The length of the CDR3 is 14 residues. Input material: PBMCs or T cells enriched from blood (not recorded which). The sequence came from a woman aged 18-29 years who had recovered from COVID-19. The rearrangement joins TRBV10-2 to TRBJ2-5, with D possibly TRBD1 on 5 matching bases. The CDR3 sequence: CASSESPGWETQYF. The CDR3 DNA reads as TGCGCCAGCAGTGAGTCGCCAGGGTGGGAGACCCAGTACTTC.